The T cell receptor (beta chain) under discussion was sequenced for a study of T cells after yellow fever vaccination. The germline V gene has CDR1 DFQATT and CDR2 SNEGSKA (reference sequence). J lost 2 bases, V lost 6 bases, and 10 bases had no gene match. CDR3 length: 15 residues. In this sample, this clonotype turned up many times. A single record per CDR3 protein comes from TCRdb applying MiXCR to the 5' RACE reads. This sample has some 200,000 distinct CDR3 sequences, with more than 3% found just once. This TCR was recovered from a man in his late teens or twenties who received the YFV17D yellow fever vaccine. This sequence joins TRBV20-1 and TRBJ2-3; 8 bases agree with TRBD2. The sample in question was CD4+ T cells sorted from PBMCs, obtained 10 days after the yellow fever booster vaccination. The CDR3 DNA reads as TGCAGTGCCACCAGGGCTAGCGGGCTCACAGATACGCAGTATTTT. Translated: CSATRASGLTDTQYF.